This TCR beta chain was documented in a study of cytomegalovirus exposure and HLA in healthy donors. Comment on this clone: The antigen is unknown.

Germline lookup yields CDR1 MNHEY and CDR2 SVGAGI. This CDR3 has 15 amino acids. The V and J ends lost 5 bases and 5 bases, in that order; junction bases with no gene match: 10. The study, taken as a whole, reports: Later genetic work tied a missense DCLRE1C variant to beta-chain V and J trimming.

In the PCR, 60 Vbeta and 13 Jbeta primers were used. The protocol was immunoSEQ multiplex PCR, while the TCRdb copy is restricted to in-frame clones and leaves out a portion. Among about 78,000 clones listed, roughly 83% were seen once. The source material was PBMCs. The chain carries TRBV6-5 and TRBJ1-1; TRBD1 matches 8 bases. The receptor was isolated from a woman in her fifties or sixties in good health and CMV-seronegative. CDR3 amino acids: CASSNRGSRGTEAFF. CDR3 DNA: TGTGCCAGCAGTAACAGGGGGTCGCGGGGGACTGAAGCTTTCTTT.